This TCR beta chain was retrieved from a study of cytomegalovirus exposure and HLA in healthy donors. Germline V CDR1 and CDR2: SEHNR, FQNEAQ (reference sequence). This CDR3 contains 13 residues. Points on this clone: Its antigen is unidentified. A read error may produce the germline difference seen at one junction end.

Primers for the PCR totalled 60 Vbeta and 13 Jbeta. Assay used: immunoSEQ multiplex PCR; TCRdb lists only in-frame clones, some missing. The sample lists some 160,000 clones; around 80% were seen once. Findings and limits, study-wide: The study labeled around 160 TCR beta chains cytomegalovirus-associated.

The V gene is TRBV7-9, the J gene TRBJ2-7; TRBD2 might be the D (5 bases). This clonotype was obtained from a man aged 40-49 years in good health and CMV-seronegative. The specimen sequenced was PBMCs. The DNA for the CDR3 is TGTTCCAGCAGCAACCGGGATACCTACGAGCAGTACTTC. Translation: CSSSNRDTYEQYF.